Shown below are 7 T cell receptor beta chains from a single sample sequenced in a study of blood T cell repertoires in COVID-19. Produced via immunoSEQ multiplex PCR; TCRdb's table is partial and in-frame only. The data hold under 75,000 clones, with 89% observed a single time. Sequencing was carried out using peripheral blood. These receptors all come from a man between 45 and 60 years old with active COVID-19.

J is TRBJ2-3 and V is TRBV5-1; unclear D gene. The CDR3 consists of 13 residues. V lost 0 bases and J 3 bases, leaving 5 bases between the germline ends. Germline lookup yields CDR1 SGHRS and CDR2 YFSETQ. Here the CDR3 reads CASSLAMTDTQYF. Here the CDR3 DNA reads TGCGCCAGCAGCTTGGCCATGACAGATACGCAGTATTTT.

The rearrangement uses TRBV5-4 and TRBJ2-3; 13 bases line up with TRBD2. Per the germline V gene, CDR1 is SGHNT and CDR2 is YYREEE (reference sequence). The J segment lost 4 bases and the V segment lost 5 bases, leaving 7 bases of the junction unmatched. CDR3 length: 16 amino acids. The CDR3 protein is CASRFGLAGASDTQYF. The CDR3 DNA is TGTGCCAGCAGATTTGGACTAGCGGGGGCTTCAGATACGCAGTATTTT.

This clone occurred a few times. The rearrangement joins TRBV7-9 to TRBJ1-6; D remains ambiguous. The CDR3 sequence is 13 residues long. The V end lost 4 bases, the J end lost 7 bases, and 8 bases lay between the germline ends. Germline V lookup: CDR1 SEHNR, CDR2 FQNEAQ (reference sequence). The CDR3 coding sequence is TGTGCCAGCAGCTCAATCGGGAATTCACCCCTCCACTTT. It specifies CASSSIGNSPLHF.

This rearrangement joins TRBV5-1 to TRBJ2-7; 10 bases map to TRBD1. The junction had 8 bases not matched to a gene; V was cut back by 3 bases and J by 2 bases. Germline assignment: CDR1 SGHRS and CDR2 YFSETQ. The CDR3 extends over 16 amino acids. The chain's CDR3 is CASSSIGTGEPYEQYF. The CDR3 coding sequence is TGCGCCAGCAGCTCGATCGGGACAGGGGAGCCCTACGAGCAGTACTTC.

The J gene is TRBJ2-1, the V gene TRBV30; 13 nucleotides line up with TRBD2. The CDR3 has 17 residues. V lost 0 bases and J lost 6; bases outside the gene matches: 8. The germline V gene encodes CDR1 GTSNPN and CDR2 SVGIG (reference sequence). The CDR3 DNA sequence: TGTGCCTGGAGTGTAACGCCCGGACTAGCGGGAGTCAATGAGCAGTTCTTC. Encoded protein: CAWSVTPGLAGVNEQFF. The variable domain in full, completed from reference TRBV30 and TRBJ2-1, reads SQTIHQWPATLVQPVGSPLSLECTVEGTSNPNLYWYRQAAGRGLQLLFYSVGIGQISSEVPQNLSASRPQDRQFILSSKKLLLSDSGFYLCAWSVTPGLAGVNEQFFGPGTRLTVL.

The chain joins TRBV7-9 to TRBJ2-5; TRBD2 might be the D (6 bases). Germline CDR1 reads SEHNR; CDR2 reads FQNEAQ (reference sequence). This CDR3 is 12 amino acids long. The CDR3, as DNA: TGTGGGGTAGCGGAGGTACAAGAGACCCAGTACTTC. It translates to CGVAEVQETQYF. The whole variable domain, filled in from reference TRBV7-9 and TRBJ2-5, reads DTGVSQNPRHKITKRGQNVTFRCDPISEHNRLYWYRQTLGQGPEFLTYFQNEAQLEKSRLLSDRFSAERPKGSFSTLEIQRTEQGDSAMYLCGVAEVQETQYFGPGTRLLVL.

The rearrangement links TRBV6-5 to TRBJ1-2; 7 positions match TRBD1. This CDR3 is 12 amino acids long. J lost 8 bases, V lost 4 bases, and 4 bases had no gene match. Germline V gene lookup returns CDR1 MNHEY and CDR2 SVGAGI. This CDR3 reads CASSSGGIGYTF. The CDR3 coding sequence is TGTGCCAGCAGTTCAGGGGGGATCGGCTACACCTTC.